This entry describes one TCR beta chain. What it binds is unknown. This same CDR3 is encoded by further DNA sequences in the sample. PCR used 60 Vbeta primers and 13 Jbeta primers. The data were produced by immunoSEQ multiplex PCR, yet TCRdb's version contains in-frame clones alone and is incomplete. Found here are about 130,000 clones; the top ten clones hold about 1.5%. The sample comes from a study of cytomegalovirus exposure and HLA in healthy donors. On the study more broadly: An analysis done earlier identified 120 million or so unique TCR beta sequences from around 180 million T cells.

Study-wide points: Generally TCR sequences proved uncommon, though certain public TCRs appeared in numerous donors. One variant, a missense change in DCLRE1C, was linked in a later analysis to TCR beta V- and J-gene trimming.

The specimen was PBMCs. The TCR sequence derives from a woman aged 40 to 50 in good health and CMV-seropositive.

Here the CDR3 DNA reads TGTGCCAGCAGCTTAGCCGGACAGGGGTATTACGAGCAGTACTTC. Translating it yields CASSLAGQGYYEQYF. V is TRBV11-2 and J is TRBJ2-7, with 9 bases that match TRBD1. The trim removed 1 base at V and 4 bases at J, leaving 5 bases unmatched. The CDR3 length is 15 residues. Germline V lookup: CDR1 SGHAT, CDR2 FQNNGV.